This TCR beta chain was sequenced during a study of regulatory T cells in long-lasting Graves disease. On this clonotype: No antigen is known for it.

CDR3 regions were amplified by Arm-PCR using iRepertoire HTBI primers to build TCR beta libraries. TCRdb analysed the multiplex PCR reads with MiXCR anew, one entry per CDR3 protein. The data show more than 450,000 distinct CDR3 sequences, 16% seen once. Time point meaning: newly diagnosed GD, antithyroid drugs for less than 3 months. RNA from PBMCs was the source of the TCR library. CDR3 length: 13 residues. CDR1 and CDR2 (germline): LNHDA, SQIVND (reference sequence). V was cut by 1 base and J by 6 bases, with 6 bases left in between. Notes on the study in general: Small sample size may have lowered accuracy. Compared with new cases, persistent Graves' patients showed reduced TCR diversity.

This same sample was also taken into another study, of T cells in Graves' hyperthyroidism and ophthalmopathy. That work states: Ophthalmopathy got predicted by the model a median approximately six months before its onset.

The chain uses TRBV19 and TRBJ2-2, with D perhaps TRBD1 or TRBD2 (5 bases each). This material consisted of peripheral blood mononuclear cells (PBMCs), taken at new diagnosis, from a patient treated with antithyroid drugs. This TCR came from a man between 35 and 55 years old with Graves disease. The DNA of the CDR3 is TGTGCCAGTAGTATAGGAGGGGCCGGGGAGCTGTTTTTT. Translated: CASSIGGAGELFF.